This T cell receptor beta chain appears in the sequencing data of a study of blood T cells in healthy people across ages. The CDR3 is made up of 15 amino acids. CDR1 is SGDLS, CDR2 YYNGEE, per germline. Together with a sample-barcoded 5' primer, a J-beta primer mix was included in a second PCR lasting about 7 to 11 cycles. MiXCR was run by TCRdb on the 5' RACE reads, yielding one entry per CDR3 protein. The table records roughly 680,000 distinct CDR3 sequences, around 50% of them present only once. Worth noting for this clonotype: This may be a read error: a much more frequent sequence differs by one nucleotide.

This TCR was sampled from a woman over 75 in good health. Sequencing input: blood. The rearrangement joins TRBV9 to TRBJ2-1; TRBD2 might be the D (7 bases). This chain's CDR3 is CAGSVGGGRSNEQFF. The CDR3 bases are TGTGCCGGCAGCGTAGGGGGGGGCCGGAGCAATGAGCAGTTCTTC.